This is a list of T cell receptor beta chains from one sample in a study of blood T cell repertoires in COVID-19. The method was immunoSEQ multiplex PCR; TCRdb's version includes in-frame clones alone and lacks a portion of them. The sample lists 90,000 to 110,000 clones; less than 85% were seen once. Sequenced: peripheral blood. Receptor source: a woman aged 55-75 years with acute or convalescent COVID-19. The CDR3 runs from the conserved cysteine through the conserved F or W. The order of the fields is J gene, V gene, clone size, CDR3 protein. Rows give clone size only sometimes, using once, few, many, or a class for an expanded clone.

J: TRBJ2-7
V: TRBV3-1/TRBV3-2
size: .
CDR3: CASRGGMAIAYEQYF

J: TRBJ2-7
V: TRBV25-1
size: .
CDR3: CASSESGTGGGEQYF

J: TRBJ1-2
V: TRBV5-8
size: .
CDR3: CASSLGGVFGYTF

J: TRBJ1-6
V: TRBV4-1
size: .
CDR3: CASSQSGTSNSPLHF

J: TRBJ2-3
V: TRBV5-1
size: .
CDR3: CASSSIDTQYF

J: TRBJ2-7
V: TRBV19
size: .
CDR3: CASSMGQGTGEQYF

J: TRBJ2-1
V: TRBV2
size: .
CDR3: CASSGRLTDEQFF

J: TRBJ2-4
V: TRBV27
size: .
CDR3: CASSPLADTNKNIQYF

J: TRBJ2-5
V: TRBV19
size: .
CDR3: CASSIRLIELGETQYF

J: TRBJ1-1
V: TRBV6-1
size: .
CDR3: CASSEAGADTEAFF

J: TRBJ1-3
V: TRBV7-9
size: few
CDR3: CASSSGTQGSGNTIYF

J: TRBJ1-2
V: TRBV10-3
size: .
CDR3: CAISGTVYGYTF

J: TRBJ2-3
V: TRBV24-1
size: once
CDR3: CASQGQGRRGADTQYF

J: TRBJ1-1
V: TRBV4-1
size: few
CDR3: CASSQTGGPFTEAFF

J: TRBJ1-6
V: TRBV30
size: .
CDR3: CAWGRGAEGSPLHF

J: TRBJ1-4
V: TRBV6-6
size: once
CDR3: CASTPWGQVNEKLFF